These T cell receptor beta chains were read from a single sample in a study of blood T cell repertoires in COVID-19. Profiling relied on immunoSEQ multiplex PCR, and the TCRdb table lists in-frame clones only, not all of them. Seen here are more than 300,000 clones, 90% observed once, and the top ten hold about 1%. The sequencing input was peripheral blood. The source is a woman between 35 and 50 years old with COVID-19, enrolled during active disease. CDR3s include the opening cysteine and the closing phenylalanine or tryptophan. Each record gives: V gene, clone size, J gene, D gene, CDR3 protein, CDR3 DNA. D genes are given only for firm matches. Rows give clone size only sometimes, using once, few, many, or a class for an expanded clone.

V gene: TRBV25-1; clone size: -; J gene: TRBJ2-7; D gene: -; CDR3 protein: CASSVLYEQYF; CDR3 DNA: TGTGCCAGCAGTGTGTTATACGAGCAGTACTTC
V gene: TRBV6-2/TRBV6-3; clone size: -; J gene: TRBJ2-7; D gene: TRBD2; CDR3 protein: CASSPRGGAYEQYF; CDR3 DNA: TGTGCCAGCAGTCCCCGGGGGGGCGCCTACGAGCAGTACTTC
V gene: TRBV28; clone size: once; J gene: TRBJ2-6; D gene: -; CDR3 protein: CASSLRAGANVLTF; CDR3 DNA: TGTGCCAGCAGTTTGAGGGCTGGGGCCAACGTCCTGACTTTC
V gene: TRBV11-3; clone size: -; J gene: TRBJ2-1; D gene: -; CDR3 protein: CASSQGAEQFF; CDR3 DNA: TGTGCCAGCAGCCAAGGGGCTGAGCAGTTCTTC
V gene: TRBV5-5; clone size: -; J gene: TRBJ1-1; D gene: -; CDR3 protein: CASSLGAGPTEAFF; CDR3 DNA: TGTGCCAGCAGCTTGGGGGCGGGGCCCACTGAAGCTTTCTTT
V gene: TRBV5-1; clone size: -; J gene: TRBJ1-4; D gene: TRBD1; CDR3 protein: CASKGQSFAANEKLFF; CDR3 DNA: TGCGCCAGCAAGGGACAGTCTTTTGCTGCTAATGAAAAACTGTTTTTT
V gene: TRBV19; clone size: -; J gene: TRBJ1-3; D gene: -; CDR3 protein: CASSIPTGSSGNTIYF; CDR3 DNA: TGCGCCAGTAGTATTCCAACAGGGAGCTCTGGAAACACCATATATTTT
V gene: TRBV25-1; clone size: -; J gene: TRBJ1-2; D gene: TRBD1; CDR3 protein: CASSASGGGWNYGYTF; CDR3 DNA: TGTGCCAGCAGTGCCTCAGGGGGCGGGTGGAACTATGGCTACACCTTC
V gene: TRBV5-1; clone size: -; J gene: TRBJ2-7; D gene: -; CDR3 protein: CASSLYTEASYEQYF; CDR3 DNA: TGCGCCAGCAGCTTGTACACAGAAGCCTCCTACGAGCAGTACTTC
V gene: TRBV3-1/TRBV3-2; clone size: -; J gene: TRBJ2-2; D gene: -; CDR3 protein: CASSLQGSATGELFF; CDR3 DNA: TGTGCCAGCAGCCTCCAGGGGTCGGCCACCGGGGAGCTGTTTTTT
V gene: TRBV11-1; clone size: -; J gene: TRBJ1-1; D gene: -; CDR3 protein: CASSVQVPNTEAFF; CDR3 DNA: TGTGCCAGCAGCGTCCAGGTACCGAACACTGAAGCTTTCTTT
V gene: TRBV12-3/TRBV12-4; clone size: once; J gene: TRBJ1-1; D gene: -; CDR3 protein: CATREGTDTEAFF; CDR3 DNA: TGTGCCACCAGGGAGGGGACGGACACTGAAGCTTTCTTT
V gene: TRBV29-1; clone size: -; J gene: TRBJ1-3; D gene: -; CDR3 protein: CSAKMTVSGNTIYF; CDR3 DNA: TGCAGCGCAAAAATGACAGTCTCTGGAAACACCATATATTTT
V gene: TRBV7-6; clone size: -; J gene: TRBJ2-2; D gene: TRBD1; CDR3 protein: CASSRDRVAGELFF; CDR3 DNA: TGTGCCAGCAGCCGGGACAGGGTCGCCGGGGAGCTGTTTTTT
V gene: TRBV5-8; clone size: -; J gene: TRBJ1-5; D gene: -; CDR3 protein: CASRVQDNQPQHF; CDR3 DNA: TGTGCCAGCAGGGTACAGGACAATCAGCCCCAGCATTTT
V gene: TRBV5-4; clone size: -; J gene: TRBJ2-7; D gene: TRBD1; CDR3 protein: CASSSGQDLYEQYF; CDR3 DNA: TGTGCCAGCAGCTCCGGACAGGACCTCTACGAGCAGTACTTC
V gene: TRBV24-1; clone size: -; J gene: TRBJ2-7; D gene: -; CDR3 protein: CATSDRVAGGDEQYF; CDR3 DNA: TGTGCCACCAGTGATAGAGTCGCCGGTGGAGACGAGCAGTACTTC
V gene: TRBV3-1/TRBV3-2; clone size: -; J gene: TRBJ2-1; D gene: TRBD2; CDR3 protein: CASSHRSTGTSTRSSYNEQFF; CDR3 DNA: TGTGCCAGCAGCCACCGATCCACCGGGACTAGCACCCGAAGCTCCTACAATGAGCAGTTCTTC
V gene: TRBV2; clone size: -; J gene: TRBJ2-7; D gene: TRBD2; CDR3 protein: CASTPRGVVVLGEQYF; CDR3 DNA: TGTGCCAGCACCCCGCGGGGGGTAGTAGTCCTCGGCGAGCAGTACTTC
V gene: TRBV27; clone size: -; J gene: TRBJ1-1; D gene: -; CDR3 protein: CASSLNSQLNTEAFF; CDR3 DNA: TGTGCCAGCAGCCTAAACAGCCAACTGAACACTGAAGCTTTCTTT
V gene: TRBV10-3; clone size: -; J gene: TRBJ2-3; D gene: TRBD2; CDR3 protein: CAISESGSGSPDTQYF; CDR3 DNA: TGTGCCATCAGTGAGTCGGGTAGCGGGAGCCCCGATACGCAGTATTTT
V gene: TRBV7-2; clone size: -; J gene: TRBJ1-5; D gene: -; CDR3 protein: CASSFGGSQPQHF; CDR3 DNA: TGTGCCAGCAGCTTTGGGGGGAGTCAGCCCCAGCATTTT
V gene: TRBV6-5; clone size: -; J gene: TRBJ1-5; D gene: -; CDR3 protein: CASSPSWRSNQPQHF; CDR3 DNA: TGTGCCAGCAGTCCCTCATGGAGGAGCAATCAGCCCCAGCATTTT
V gene: TRBV5-4; clone size: -; J gene: TRBJ2-2; D gene: TRBD2; CDR3 protein: CASSTTSGRVSGELFF; CDR3 DNA: TGTGCCAGCAGCACGACTAGCGGGAGGGTAAGCGGGGAGCTGTTTTTT
V gene: TRBV18; clone size: -; J gene: TRBJ2-7; D gene: TRBD1; CDR3 protein: CASSPPGQGLTRHEQYF; CDR3 DNA: TGTGCCAGCTCACCTCCGGGACAGGGTCTTACTCGCCACGAGCAGTACTTC
V gene: TRBV7-3; clone size: -; J gene: TRBJ2-5; D gene: TRBD1; CDR3 protein: CASSQGAKSRETQYF; CDR3 DNA: TGTGCCAGCAGCCAGGGGGCCAAATCTCGGGAGACCCAGTACTTC
V gene: TRBV5-4; clone size: -; J gene: TRBJ1-2; D gene: TRBD1; CDR3 protein: CASSLSGQGLDGYTF; CDR3 DNA: TGTGCCAGCAGCTTGTCGGGACAGGGGCTTGATGGCTACACCTTC
V gene: TRBV19; clone size: -; J gene: TRBJ2-2; D gene: TRBD1; CDR3 protein: CASTPLGTGRFLVAGELFF; CDR3 DNA: TGTGCCAGTACCCCTTTGGGGACAGGGAGGTTTTTAGTGGCCGGGGAGCTGTTTTTT
V gene: TRBV6-2/TRBV6-3; clone size: -; J gene: TRBJ2-5; D gene: -; CDR3 protein: CASSPTRQETQYF; CDR3 DNA: TGTGCCAGCAGTCCCACGCGGCAGGAGACCCAGTACTTC
V gene: TRBV7-9; clone size: -; J gene: TRBJ2-1; D gene: TRBD2; CDR3 protein: CASSLAAPLAGNYNEQFF; CDR3 DNA: TGTGCCAGCAGCTTAGCTGCCCCTCTAGCGGGCAACTACAATGAGCAGTTCTTC
V gene: TRBV5-1; clone size: -; J gene: TRBJ2-5; D gene: TRBD2; CDR3 protein: CASSPPTSGMGETQYF; CDR3 DNA: TGCGCCAGCAGCCCGCCGACTAGCGGCATGGGAGAGACCCAGTACTTC
V gene: TRBV28; clone size: few; J gene: TRBJ1-4; D gene: -; CDR3 protein: CASRPESGAREKLFF; CDR3 DNA: TGTGCCAGCAGACCCGAATCAGGGGCGCGAGAAAAACTGTTTTTT
V gene: TRBV6-5; clone size: -; J gene: TRBJ2-6; D gene: -; CDR3 protein: CASGRNSGANVLTF; CDR3 DNA: TGTGCCAGCGGCAGAAACTCTGGGGCCAACGTCCTGACTTTC
V gene: TRBV6-5; clone size: -; J gene: TRBJ1-5; D gene: -; CDR3 protein: CASGGSNQPQHF; CDR3 DNA: TGTGCCAGCGGAGGTAGCAATCAGCCCCAGCATTTT
V gene: TRBV27; clone size: -; J gene: TRBJ2-1; D gene: -; CDR3 protein: CARLLRPALNDEQFF; CDR3 DNA: TGTGCCAGGTTATTGCGGCCTGCCCTTAACGATGAGCAGTTCTTC
V gene: TRBV10-2; clone size: -; J gene: TRBJ2-2; D gene: TRBD2; CDR3 protein: CASSVDRGRRELFF; CDR3 DNA: TGCGCCAGCAGTGTGGACCGCGGGAGGCGGGAGCTGTTTTTT
V gene: TRBV19; clone size: -; J gene: TRBJ2-5; D gene: -; CDR3 protein: CASSPGGGGETQYF; CDR3 DNA: TGTGCCAGTAGCCCCGGTGGGGGAGGAGAGACCCAGTACTTC